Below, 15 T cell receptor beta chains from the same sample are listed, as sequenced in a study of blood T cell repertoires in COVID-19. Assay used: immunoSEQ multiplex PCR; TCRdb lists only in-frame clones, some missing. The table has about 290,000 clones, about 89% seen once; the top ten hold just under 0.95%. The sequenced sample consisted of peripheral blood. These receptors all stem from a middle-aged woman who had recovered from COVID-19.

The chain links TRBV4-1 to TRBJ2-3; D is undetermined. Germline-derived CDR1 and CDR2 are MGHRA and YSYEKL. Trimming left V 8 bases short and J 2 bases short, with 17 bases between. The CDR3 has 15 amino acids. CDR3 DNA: TGCGCCAGCCAAGCCAAAGTGGGCCCCACAGATACGCAGTATTTT. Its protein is CASQAKVGPTDTQYF.

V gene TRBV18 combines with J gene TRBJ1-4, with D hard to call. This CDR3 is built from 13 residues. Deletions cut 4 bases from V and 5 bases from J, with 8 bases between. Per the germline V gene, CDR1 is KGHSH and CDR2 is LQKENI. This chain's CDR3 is CASSRALNEKLFF. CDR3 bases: TGTGCCAGCTCACGGGCACTGAATGAAAAACTGTTTTTT.

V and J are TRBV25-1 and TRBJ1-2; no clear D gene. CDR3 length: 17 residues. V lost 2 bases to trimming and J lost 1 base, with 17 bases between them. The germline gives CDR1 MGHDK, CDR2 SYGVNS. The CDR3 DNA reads TGTGCCAGCAGTGAAGGCGGAGCAGCAAGTTTTAACTATGGCTACACCTTC. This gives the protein CASSEGGAASFNYGYTF.

CDR3 residues: CASSLLGTAGVRTDTQYF. The CDR3 nucleotides are TGTGCCAGCAGCTTACTAGGAACCGCGGGCGTTCGCACAGATACGCAGTATTTT. V and J are TRBV7-2 and TRBJ2-3; tentatively, D is TRBD2 (5 bases). CDR1 and CDR2 from the germline V gene are SGHTA and FQGNSA. Trimming cost V 2 bases and J 1 base, with 19 bases left between them. CDR3 length equals 18 residues.

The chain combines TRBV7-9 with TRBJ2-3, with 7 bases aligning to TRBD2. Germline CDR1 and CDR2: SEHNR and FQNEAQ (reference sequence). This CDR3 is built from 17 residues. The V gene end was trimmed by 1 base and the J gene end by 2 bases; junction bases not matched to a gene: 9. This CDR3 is CASSLVVGLADTDTQYF. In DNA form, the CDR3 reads TGTGCCAGCAGCTTAGTAGTAGGGCTAGCGGACACAGATACGCAGTATTTT.

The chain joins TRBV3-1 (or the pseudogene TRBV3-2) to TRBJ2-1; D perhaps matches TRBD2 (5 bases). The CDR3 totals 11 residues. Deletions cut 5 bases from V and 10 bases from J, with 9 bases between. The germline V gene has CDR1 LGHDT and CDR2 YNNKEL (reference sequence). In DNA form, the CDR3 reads TGTGCCAGCAGCATAGCGCGGGAGCAGTTCTTC. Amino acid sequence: CASSIAREQFF.

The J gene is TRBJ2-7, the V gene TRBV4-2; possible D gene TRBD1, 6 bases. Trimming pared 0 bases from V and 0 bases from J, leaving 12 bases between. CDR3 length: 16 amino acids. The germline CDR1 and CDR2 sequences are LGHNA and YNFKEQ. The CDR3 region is CASSQEAGASSYEQYF. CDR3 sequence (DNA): TGTGCCAGCAGCCAAGAAGCAGGGGCAAGCTCCTACGAGCAGTACTTC.

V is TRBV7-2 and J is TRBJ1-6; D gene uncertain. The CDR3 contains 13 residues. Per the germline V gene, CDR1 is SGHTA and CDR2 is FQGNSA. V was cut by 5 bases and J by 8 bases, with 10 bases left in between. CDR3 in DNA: TGTGCCAGCAGCCCCCAGCGGGATTCACCCCTCCACTTT. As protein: CASSPQRDSPLHF.

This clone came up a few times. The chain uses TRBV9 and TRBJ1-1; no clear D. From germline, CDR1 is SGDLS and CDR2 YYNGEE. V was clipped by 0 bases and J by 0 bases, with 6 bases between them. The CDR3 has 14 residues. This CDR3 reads CASSVALVNTEAFF. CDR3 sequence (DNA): TGTGCCAGCAGCGTAGCTCTCGTGAACACTGAAGCTTTCTTT.

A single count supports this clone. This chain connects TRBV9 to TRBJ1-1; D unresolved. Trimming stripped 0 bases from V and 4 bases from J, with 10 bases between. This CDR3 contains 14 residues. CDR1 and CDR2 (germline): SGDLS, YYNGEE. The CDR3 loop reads CASSVGREATEAFF. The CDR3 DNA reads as TGTGCCAGCAGCGTAGGGAGGGAGGCCACTGAAGCTTTCTTT.

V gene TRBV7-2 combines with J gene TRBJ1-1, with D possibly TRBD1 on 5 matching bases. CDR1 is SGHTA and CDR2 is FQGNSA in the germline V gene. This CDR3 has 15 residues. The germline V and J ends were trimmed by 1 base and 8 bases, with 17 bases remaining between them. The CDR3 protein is CASSLVDSTQQEAFF. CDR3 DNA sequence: TGTGCCAGCAGCTTAGTCGACAGTACCCAACAGGAAGCTTTCTTT.

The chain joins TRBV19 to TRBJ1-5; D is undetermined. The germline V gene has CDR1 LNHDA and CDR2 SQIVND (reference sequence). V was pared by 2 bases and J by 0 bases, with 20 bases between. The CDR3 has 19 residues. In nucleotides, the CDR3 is TGTGCCAGTAGTATAAAGGCGGCACCGAGCATCTATAGCAATCAGCCCCAGCATTTT. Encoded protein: CASSIKAAPSIYSNQPQHF.

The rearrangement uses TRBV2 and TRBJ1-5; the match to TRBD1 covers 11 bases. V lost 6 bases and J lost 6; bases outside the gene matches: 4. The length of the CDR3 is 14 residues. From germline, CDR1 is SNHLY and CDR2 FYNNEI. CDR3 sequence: CASRDRGLGQPQHF. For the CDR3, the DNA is TGTGCCAGCAGGGACAGGGGGCTGGGTCAGCCCCAGCATTTT.

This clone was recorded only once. The CDR3 nucleotides are TGCAGTGCTCGGACTGATACGCAGTATTTT. Translated: CSARTDTQYF. V usage is TRBV20-1 and J usage is TRBJ2-3; possible D gene TRBD2, 5 bases. V lost 5 bases and J lost 6, with 6 bases in between. Germline V CDR1 and CDR2: DFQATT, SNEGSKA (reference sequence). This CDR3 is built from 10 residues.

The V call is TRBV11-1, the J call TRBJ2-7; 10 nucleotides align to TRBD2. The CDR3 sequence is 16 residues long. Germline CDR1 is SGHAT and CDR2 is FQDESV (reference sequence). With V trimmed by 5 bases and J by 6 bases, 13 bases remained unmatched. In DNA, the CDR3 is TGTGCCAGCAGCCAGACCTTAGCGGGAGGTTCGTCCGAGCAGTACTTC. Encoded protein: CASSQTLAGGSSEQYF.